The clone carrying this T cell receptor (beta chain) was seen many times. Its antigen is currently unknown. These data are taken from a study of T cells in Graves' hyperthyroidism and ophthalmopathy. Study results and limitations: Clonotypes that were expanded in thyroid above 0.001 mostly appeared in blood too.

The TCR beta CDR3 regions underwent amplification using RNA transcripts as the source. A set of HTBI primers served as the primers for a first-round RT-PCR of the TCR CDR3. A single record per CDR3 protein comes from TCRdb applying MiXCR to the multiplex PCR reads. The sample carries 450,000 to 650,000 distinct CDR3 sequences, approximately 17% recorded once. The CDR3 runs 15 residues. V was trimmed by 3 bases and J by 3 bases, leaving 15 bases between them. CDR1 is MDHEN, CDR2 SYDVKM, per germline. The study based diagnoses on clinical symptoms, serum thyroxine and TRAb, thyroid ultrasound and orbital computed tomography. The PBMCs studied were ones that came from around 10 ml fresh peripheral blood.

The sample consisted of blood. V usage is TRBV28 and J usage is TRBJ2-7; D could derive from TRBD1 or TRBD2 (5 bases each). This clonotype was sampled from a woman aged 18 to 35 with Graves' ophthalmopathy. CDR3: CASSLGTVEFYEQYF. The CDR3 DNA sequence: TGTGCCAGCAGTTTGGGGACGGTGGAATTCTACGAGCAGTACTTC.